The clone carrying this T cell receptor beta chain has just a few counts. Its cognate antigen is unknown. With template switching, a universal primer site was added, and the cDNA carried unique molecular identifiers. TCRdb fed the 5' RACE reads into MiXCR, producing one record per CDR3 protein. The table shows about 470,000 distinct CDR3 sequences, with roughly 24% occurring only once. This sample is drawn from a study of identical twins. The study's findings and limits: Sharing of beta out-of-frame sequences by twins showed a weaker excess.

Every donor was a healthy Caucasian. The J segment lost 4 bases and the V segment lost 5 bases, leaving 5 bases of the junction unmatched. There are 14 residues in the CDR3. Germline CDR1 SEHNR, CDR2 FQNEAQ (reference sequence). The same data also contributed to another study, on T cells expressing NK-cell markers. That work contributes: Beta-chain profiling covered CD3+CD56+NKG2C+, CD3+CD56+NKG2C- and CD3+CD56-NKG2C+ sorted subsets.

The receptor's source is a woman younger than 35 in good health. The chain links TRBV7-9 to TRBJ2-3, with TRBD1 identical over 8 bases. Sequencing was done on a sample of CD4+ T cells sorted from blood. The CDR3 loop reads CASSTDRAPDTQYF. The CDR3 DNA reads TGTGCCAGCAGCACGGACAGGGCCCCAGATACGCAGTATTTT.